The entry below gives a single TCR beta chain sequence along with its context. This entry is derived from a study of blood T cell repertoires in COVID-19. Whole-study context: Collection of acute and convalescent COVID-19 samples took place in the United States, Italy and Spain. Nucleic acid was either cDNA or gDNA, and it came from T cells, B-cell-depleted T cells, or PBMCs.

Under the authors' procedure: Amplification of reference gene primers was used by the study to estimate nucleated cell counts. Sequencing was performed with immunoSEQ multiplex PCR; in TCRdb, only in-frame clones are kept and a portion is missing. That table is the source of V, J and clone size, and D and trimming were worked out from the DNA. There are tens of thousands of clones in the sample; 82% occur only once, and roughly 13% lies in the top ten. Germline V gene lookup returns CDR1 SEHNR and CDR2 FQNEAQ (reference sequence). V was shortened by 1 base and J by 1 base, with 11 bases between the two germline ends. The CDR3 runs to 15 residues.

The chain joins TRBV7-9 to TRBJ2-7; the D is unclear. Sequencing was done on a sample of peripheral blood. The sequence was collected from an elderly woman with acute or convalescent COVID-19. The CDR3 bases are TGTGCCAGCAGCTTAGATGGCAGCGCATCCTACGAGCAGTACTTC. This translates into CASSLDGSASYEQYF.